This T cell receptor beta chain was captured in a study of T-cell reconstitution after alpha-beta-depleted transplantation in children. This clonotype has more than one count but fewer than ten. Its antigen is not known. Unique molecular identifiers were built into the TCRbeta library. Using its own MiXCR run on the PCR reads, TCRdb lists one record per CDR3 protein. Here the sample spans about 300,000 distinct CDR3 sequences, about 7.3% being singletons. Study outcomes and limitations: In some patients, recipient T cells and intrathymic progenitors surviving conditioning explained high day-60 diversity. Several hundred expanded graft clones reportedly were the source of alpha-beta T cells about two months after transplant. One year after transplant, T-cell counts and diversity came mostly from newly produced T cells.

The V end lost 3 bases, the J end lost 2 bases, and 7 bases lay between the germline ends. CDR1 is SGHVS, CDR2 FQNEAQ, per germline. This CDR3 is built from 13 residues. The rearrangement uses TRBV7-8 and TRBJ1-2; no clear D gene. The sample in question was peripheral blood, obtained 360 days after TCRalphabeta/CD19-depleted stem cell transplant. The source is a female patient aged 2 to 10 who had a stem cell transplant for Fanconi anemia, so the T cells may come from the graft donor. The CDR3 nucleotides are TGTGCCAGCAGCTTCTCGGTAAACTATGGCTACACCTTC. This gives the protein CASSFSVNYGYTF.